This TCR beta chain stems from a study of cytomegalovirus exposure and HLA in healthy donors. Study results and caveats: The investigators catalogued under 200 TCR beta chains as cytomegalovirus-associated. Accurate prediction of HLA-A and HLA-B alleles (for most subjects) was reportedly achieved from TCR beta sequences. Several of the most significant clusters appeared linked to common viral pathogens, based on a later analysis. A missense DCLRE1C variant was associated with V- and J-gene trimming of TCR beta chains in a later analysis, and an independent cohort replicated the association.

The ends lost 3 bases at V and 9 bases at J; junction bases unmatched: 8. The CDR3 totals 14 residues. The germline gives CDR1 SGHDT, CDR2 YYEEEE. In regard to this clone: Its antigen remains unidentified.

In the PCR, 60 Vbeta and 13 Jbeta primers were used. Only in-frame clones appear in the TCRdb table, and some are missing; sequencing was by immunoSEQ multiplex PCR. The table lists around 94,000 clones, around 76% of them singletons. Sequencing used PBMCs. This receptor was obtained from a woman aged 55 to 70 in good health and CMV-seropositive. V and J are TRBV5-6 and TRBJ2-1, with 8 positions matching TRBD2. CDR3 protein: CASSWGLDWVEQFF. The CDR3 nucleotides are TGTGCCAGCAGCTGGGGACTAGATTGGGTTGAGCAGTTCTTC.